These 3 T cell receptor beta chains originate from one sample sequenced in a study of blood T cell repertoires in COVID-19. Produced via immunoSEQ multiplex PCR; TCRdb's table is partial and in-frame only. Of about 250,000 clones in the sample, 75% to 85% were seen once. The sequenced sample consisted of PBMCs or T cells enriched from blood (not recorded which). These receptors were taken from a woman aged 50 to 60 with acute COVID-19.

Comment on this clone: This probably arose from a read error, given a far larger clone one base away. The chain carries TRBV5-6 and TRBJ1-1; 8 nucleotides match TRBD1. J lost 4 bases, V lost 4 bases, and 3 bases had no gene match. This CDR3 region has 13 residues. Germline CDR1 is SGHDT and CDR2 is YYEEEE. The CDR3: CASSPTGVTEAFF. In DNA, the CDR3 is TGTGCCAGCAGCCCGACAGGGGTCACTGAAGCTTTCTTT.

V gene TRBV6-1 combines with J gene TRBJ2-5; D perhaps matches TRBD1 (6 bases). CDR3 size: 14 residues. Trimming took 2 bases from V and 4 from J, leaving 11 bases between them. In germline, CDR1 is MNHNS, CDR2 SASEGT. CDR3 sequence (DNA): TGTGCCAGCAGTGAACCGACAGGTTTAGAGACCCAGTACTTC. Translation: CASSEPTGLETQYF.

A few counts support this clone. J is TRBJ1-6 and V is TRBV5-6; 7 nucleotides agree with TRBD1. V trimming: 0 bases; J trimming: 8 bases; junction bases outside the gene matches: 5. Per germline, CDR1 SGHDT and CDR2 YYEEEE. The CDR3 runs 15 residues. CDR3 bases: TGTGCCAGCAGCTTGGATGGACAGGCGGATTCACCCCTCCACTTT. Translating it yields CASSLDGQADSPLHF.